This T cell receptor (beta chain) was retrieved from a study of blood T cell repertoires in COVID-19. Study overall: Acute and convalescent COVID-19 samples came from the United States, Italy and Spain. Sample material is recorded as cDNA or gDNA derived from T cells, B-cell-depleted T cells, or PBMCs.

Trimming cost V 3 bases and J 6 bases, with 9 bases left between them. Looked up from germline, CDR1 is SEHNR and CDR2 is FQNEAQ (reference sequence). The CDR3 has 14 amino acids. TCRdb keeps only in-frame clones here, not all; method: immunoSEQ multiplex PCR. The sample has a few hundred thousand clones, approximately 85% seen once. The specimen was peripheral blood. The chain combines TRBV7-9 with TRBJ1-6; TRBD1 is a possible D gene (5 bases). The TCR was taken from a woman aged 50 to 60 with acute or convalescent COVID-19. CDR3 loop: CASSFTGVNSPLHF. The CDR3 nucleotides read TGTGCCAGCAGCTTTACGGGGGTTAATTCACCCCTCCACTTT.